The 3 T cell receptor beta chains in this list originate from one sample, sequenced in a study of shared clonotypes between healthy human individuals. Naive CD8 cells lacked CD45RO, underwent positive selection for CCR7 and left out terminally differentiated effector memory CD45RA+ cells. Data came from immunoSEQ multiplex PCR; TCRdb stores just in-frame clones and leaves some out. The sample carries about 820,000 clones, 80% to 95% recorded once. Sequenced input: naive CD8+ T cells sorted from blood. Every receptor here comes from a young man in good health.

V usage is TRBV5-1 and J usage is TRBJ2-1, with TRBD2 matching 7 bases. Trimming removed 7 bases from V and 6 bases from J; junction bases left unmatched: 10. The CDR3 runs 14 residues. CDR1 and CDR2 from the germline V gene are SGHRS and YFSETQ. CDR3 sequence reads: CASAVALAANEQFF. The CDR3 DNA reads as TGCGCCAGCGCAGTCGCGCTAGCGGCCAATGAGCAGTTCTTC.

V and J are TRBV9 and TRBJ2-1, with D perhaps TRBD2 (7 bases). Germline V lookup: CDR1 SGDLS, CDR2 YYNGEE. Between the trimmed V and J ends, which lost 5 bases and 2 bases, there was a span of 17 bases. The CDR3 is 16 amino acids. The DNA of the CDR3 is TGTGCCAGCAGTGGCGGGGGCAGCGGGACCTACAATGAGCAGTTCTTC. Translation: CASSGGGSGTYNEQFF.

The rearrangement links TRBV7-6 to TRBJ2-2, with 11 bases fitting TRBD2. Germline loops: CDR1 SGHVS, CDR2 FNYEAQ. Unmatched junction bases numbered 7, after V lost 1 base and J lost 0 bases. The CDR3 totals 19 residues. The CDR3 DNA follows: TGTGCCAGCAGCTTAGATCCTAGCGGGAGGACTTCGAACACCGGGGAGCTGTTTTTT. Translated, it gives CASSLDPSGRTSNTGELFF.